These 29 T cell receptor beta chains were sequenced from one sample in a study of CD8+ T cells in alopecia areata. Isolated RNA was reverse transcribed into cDNA used as the sequencing template. The method was immunoSEQ multiplex PCR; TCRdb's version includes in-frame clones alone and lacks a portion of them. The table lists over 150,000 clones, 56% of them singletons, with roughly 5.3% in the top ten. Sequenced material: CD8+ T cells sorted from blood. These receptors were collected from a human donor in good health.

The chain recombines TRBV4-1 with TRBJ2-6, with D possibly matching TRBD2 (5 bases). The CDR3 consists of 15 residues. With 4 bases removed from V and 2 bases from J, the gap between germline ends came to 9 bases. The germline gives CDR1 MGHRA, CDR2 YSYEKL. In nucleotides, the CDR3 is TGCGCCAGCAGCCTCCCCGGGGCTGGGGCCAACGTCCTGACTTTC. It translates to CASSLPGAGANVLTF.

This chain links TRBV12-5 with TRBJ1-1; 7 bases fit TRBD1. V gave up 6 bases and J gave up 0 bases; unmatched junction bases: 4. The germline gives CDR1 LGHNT, CDR2 FRNRAP. CDR3 length: 14 residues. The CDR3 spells CASGLTGMNTEAFF. Here the CDR3 DNA reads TGTGCTAGTGGGCTGACAGGGATGAACACTGAAGCTTTCTTT.

This chain joins TRBV23-1 and TRBJ1-5; D is uncertain. TRBV23-1 is reported as an ORF; its role is uncertain. Trimming took 7 bases from V and 3 from J, leaving 16 bases between them. This CDR3 comprises 15 residues. CDR3 loop: CASIYPKGFNQPQHF. As DNA, the CDR3 is TGCGCCAGCATCTACCCGAAAGGGTTCAATCAGCCCCAGCATTTT.

The chain couples TRBV27 to TRBJ2-1; TRBD2 matches 7 bases. The CDR3 loop spans 13 amino acids. Germline V lookup: CDR1 MNHEY, CDR2 SMNVEV (reference sequence). The trim removed 7 bases at V and 8 bases at J, leaving 8 bases unmatched. The CDR3 DNA reads as TGTGCCAGCACTTTGGGGGGGAGGGATGAGCAGTTCTTC. Translation: CASTLGGRDEQFF.

The sample holds a few counts of this clone. The rearrangement joins TRBV4-1 to TRBJ1-1; weak D call: TRBD1 (5 bases). The CDR3 covers 15 residues. Germline CDR1 and CDR2: MGHRA and YSYEKL. The V gene lost 2 bases and the J gene lost 1 base, with 11 bases spanning the gap. CDR3 DNA: TGCGCCAGCAGCCAAACGGGGCAGGGGAACACTGAAGCTTTCTTT. It yields the protein CASSQTGQGNTEAFF.

This clone was detected only once. The chain links TRBV15 to TRBJ2-1; tentative D call: TRBD2 (7 bases). Trimming stripped 1 base from V and 9 bases from J, with 10 bases between. The CDR3 covers 13 residues. CDR1 and CDR2 (germline): LNHNV, YYDKDF (reference sequence). The CDR3 protein is CATSRGGGGEQFF. CDR3 coding DNA: TGTGCCACCAGCAGAGGGGGGGGCGGTGAGCAGTTCTTC.

The genes are TRBV13 and TRBJ1-6; 9 bases align to TRBD1. V lost 5 bases to trimming and J lost 7 bases; unmatched junction nucleotides: 9. Germline CDR1 and CDR2: PRHDT and FYEKMQ (reference sequence). The CDR3 extends over 16 amino acids. Here the CDR3 DNA reads TGTGCCAGCAGCACAGCGGGACAGGGAGGGAATTCACCCCTCCACTTT. It codes for CASSTAGQGGNSPLHF. The full variable domain, in which reference TRBV13 and TRBJ1-6 provide the parts outside the CDR3, is AAGVIQSPRHLIKEKRETATLKCYPIPRHDTVYWYQQGPGQDPQFLISFYEKMQSDKGSIPDRFSAQQFSDYHSELNMSSLELGDSALYFCASSTAGQGGNSPLHFGNGTRLTVT.

The rearrangement joins TRBV13 to TRBJ1-5; D is undetermined. V was trimmed by 0 bases and J by 0 bases, leaving 3 bases between them. Germline V gene lookup returns CDR1 PRHDT and CDR2 FYEKMQ (reference sequence). CDR3 length equals 14 residues. CDR3 protein: CASSLGRSNQPQHF. DNA for the CDR3: TGTGCCAGCAGCTTAGGGCGTAGCAATCAGCCCCAGCATTTT.

This chain joins TRBV4-2 and TRBJ2-6; D is unclear. The CDR3 consists of 17 residues. CDR1 is LGHNA and CDR2 is YNFKEQ in the germline V gene. Trimming removed 0 bases at V and 2 bases at J, with 11 bases between. CDR3 protein: CASSQELGGAGANVLTF. The CDR3 DNA reads as TGTGCCAGCAGCCAAGAGTTGGGTGGGGCTGGGGCCAACGTCCTGACTTTC.

V usage is TRBV9 and J usage is TRBJ2-7; D call uncertain. Germline V gene data show CDR1 as SGDLS and CDR2 as YYNGEE. The CDR3 runs to 8 residues. CDR3 sequence: CGPNEQYF. The DNA for the CDR3 is TGTGGCCCGAACGAGCAGTACTTC.

The chain has TRBV4-1 and TRBJ1-2; no firm D call. The CDR3 totals 13 residues. With 0 bases removed from V and 3 bases from J, the gap between germline ends came to 5 bases. Germline V CDR1 and CDR2: MGHRA, YSYEKL. The chain's CDR3 is CASSQDLDYGYTF. The CDR3 DNA follows: TGCGCCAGCAGCCAAGATCTTGACTATGGCTACACCTTC.

There are a few counts of this clone. The gene calls are TRBV27 and TRBJ1-1; D gene uncertain. The CDR3 is 16 amino acids. CDR1 and CDR2 (germline): MNHEY, SMNVEV (reference sequence). V shed 2 bases and J shed 0 bases, with 13 bases lying between them. The CDR3 loop is CASSLGSGLMNTEAFF. The CDR3 coding sequence is TGTGCCAGCAGTTTAGGGTCAGGCCTTATGAACACTGAAGCTTTCTTT.

This chain connects TRBV7-2 to TRBJ2-5, with 9 positions matching TRBD2. This CDR3 is 12 amino acids long. With V trimmed by 5 bases and J by 10 bases, 5 bases remained unmatched. Germline V gene lookup returns CDR1 SGHTA and CDR2 FQGNSA. For the CDR3, the DNA is TGTGCCAGCAGCGGACTAGCGAGTGACCAGTACTTC. It translates to CASSGLASDQYF.

V usage is TRBV5-1 and J usage is TRBJ2-1; tentative D call: TRBD2 (6 bases). Trimming cost V 1 base and J 7 bases, with 12 bases left between them. Germline V gene lookup returns CDR1 SGHRS and CDR2 YFSETQ. This CDR3 has 14 amino acids. The chain's CDR3 is CASSLMEGLNEQFF. In DNA form, the CDR3 reads TGCGCCAGCAGCTTGATGGAGGGTTTGAATGAGCAGTTCTTC.

This clone has more than one count but fewer than ten. The chain joins TRBV30 to TRBJ2-7; the D gene is possibly TRBD1 (6 bases). This CDR3 has 13 amino acids. From germline, CDR1 is GTSNPN and CDR2 SVGIG (reference sequence). V shed 4 bases and J shed 2 bases, with 12 bases lying between them. CDR3 region: CAWKRTVTYEQYF. DNA of the CDR3: TGTGCCTGGAAGAGGACAGTGACCTACGAGCAGTACTTC.

The rearrangement joins TRBV5-1 to TRBJ2-7; maybe TRBD2 (6 bases). The V end was cut by 2 bases, the J end by 5 bases, with 14 bases between. Germline CDR1 is SGHRS and CDR2 is YFSETQ. The CDR3 totals 14 residues. CDR3 nucleotides: TGCGCCAGCAGCTTCTCCGGGAGAGTCAACGAGCAGTACTTC. Translated, it gives CASSFSGRVNEQYF.

The CDR3 loop is CAWSRTGLTDTQYF. The CDR3, as DNA: TGTGCCTGGAGTCGGACAGGACTCACAGATACGCAGTATTTT. This rearrangement joins TRBV30 to TRBJ2-3; 7 nucleotides line up with TRBD1. The CDR3 sequence is 14 residues long. Per the germline V gene, CDR1 is GTSNPN and CDR2 is SVGIG (reference sequence). V shed 2 bases, J shed 2 bases, and the junction held 4 bases outside the gene matches.

This chain connects TRBV5-6 to TRBJ2-7, with no clear D. In germline, CDR1 is SGHDT, CDR2 YYEEEE. The CDR3 covers 13 residues. Trimming cost V 4 bases and J 5 bases, with 13 bases left between them. CDR3 sequence reads: CASSVGTTHEQYF. CDR3 bases: TGTGCCAGCAGCGTTGGAACGACCCACGAGCAGTACTTC.

The chain couples TRBV7-9 to TRBJ2-3; 13 bases are a match to TRBD2. CDR3 length: 16 amino acids. Germline CDR1 reads SEHNR; CDR2 reads FQNEAQ (reference sequence). With 4 bases clipped from V and 3 bases from J, the junction kept 4 bases outside the gene matches. In DNA, the CDR3 is TGTGCCAGCAGCTCACTAGCGGGGGGGCATACAGATACGCAGTATTTT. This codes for CASSSLAGGHTDTQYF.

On this clone itself: A much larger clone is a single base away; this may be a read error. The CDR3 DNA reads TGCGCCAGCAGCGACACCGGGGGGCTGTTTTTT. It specifies CASSDTGGLFF. The chain couples TRBV5-1 to TRBJ2-2, with D possibly TRBD2 on 6 matching bases. This CDR3 spans 11 amino acids. Germline lookup yields CDR1 SGHRS and CDR2 YFSETQ.

As to this clone: Other nucleotide sequences in the sample specify the same CDR3. The chain is built from TRBV5-6 and TRBJ2-1; D gene uncertain. V was cut by 0 bases and J by 6 bases, with 4 bases left in between. CDR1 SGHDT and CDR2 YYEEEE come from the germline V gene. The CDR3 runs 12 residues. The CDR3, as DNA: TGTGCCAGCAGCTTGGGAGGCAATGAGCAGTTCTTC. It yields the protein CASSLGGNEQFF.

This clone was picked up a small number of times. The CDR3 reads CATSRDRTPATEAFF. The CDR3 DNA reads TGTGCCACCAGCAGAGATAGGACACCGGCCACTGAAGCTTTCTTT. This chain uses TRBV15 with TRBJ1-1, with D possibly being TRBD1 (5 bases). V was clipped by 0 bases and J by 4 bases, with 12 bases between them. The germline V gene has CDR1 LNHNV and CDR2 YYDKDF (reference sequence). The CDR3 extends over 15 amino acids. Using reference TRBV15 and TRBJ1-1 for the parts outside the CDR3, the full variable domain is DAMVIQNPRYQVTQFGKPVTLSCSQTLNHNVMYWYQQKSSQAPKLLFHYYDKDFNNEADTPDNFQSRRPNTSFCFLDIRSPGLGDTAMYLCATSRDRTPATEAFFGQGTRLTVV.

V usage is TRBV2 and J usage is TRBJ1-5; D not resolved. Trimming shortened V by 5 bases and J by 1 base, and 6 bases separated the two germline ends. The CDR3 loop spans 13 amino acids. CDR1 SNHLY and CDR2 FYNNEI come from the germline V gene. Here the CDR3 reads CASSSASNQPQHF. The CDR3 DNA reads TGTGCCAGCAGTTCGGCCAGCAATCAGCCCCAGCATTTT. The entire variable domain, with the rest obtained from reference TRBV2 and TRBJ1-5, is as follows: EPEVTQTPSHQVTQMGQEVILRCVPISNHLYFYWYRQILGQKVEFLVSFYNNEISEKSEIFDDQFSVERPDGSNFTLKIRSTKLEDSAMYFCASSSASNQPQHFGDGTRLSIL.

This clone showed up just a few times. The CDR3, as DNA: TGCAGCGTTGAAGATCGGGGCCTTTTAAGAGGAGATACGCAGTATTTT. Amino acids: CSVEDRGLLRGDTQYF. V gene TRBV29-1 combines with J gene TRBJ2-3; D possibly uses TRBD1 or TRBD2 (5 bases each). CDR3 size: 16 residues. CDR1 is SQVTM, CDR2 ANQGSEA, per germline. Between the trimmed V and J ends, which lost 0 bases and 5 bases, there was a span of 18 bases.

The chain links TRBV7-9 to TRBJ2-7, with D uncertain. CDR1 is SEHNR and CDR2 is FQNEAQ in the germline V gene (reference sequence). Trimming took 1 base from V and 6 from J, leaving 4 bases between them. The CDR3 is 11 residues long. The CDR3 nucleotides read TGTGCCAGCAGCTTAGTAGGCGAGCAGTACTTC. Translated: CASSLVGEQYF.

The chain uses TRBV2 and TRBJ2-7, with D unclear. The CDR3 spans 13 residues. CDR1 and CDR2 (germline): SNHLY, FYNNEI. Between the trimmed V and J ends, which lost 5 bases and 2 bases, there was a span of 10 bases. The CDR3 loop reads CASSPSGAYEQYF. The CDR3 bases are TGTGCCAGCAGTCCTTCGGGTGCCTACGAGCAGTACTTC.

CDR3 sequence: CASKNPGGTDTQYF. DNA of the CDR3: TGTGCCAGCAAGAACCCAGGGGGCACAGATACGCAGTATTTT. The chain carries TRBV7-9 and TRBJ2-3; tentatively, D is TRBD1 (6 bases). Trimming pared 7 bases from V and 1 base from J, leaving 12 bases between. From germline, CDR1 is SEHNR and CDR2 FQNEAQ (reference sequence). The CDR3 is 14 amino acids.

The chain has TRBV9 and TRBJ2-3, with 14 bases matching TRBD2. Germline CDR1 SGDLS, CDR2 YYNGEE. The CDR3 loop spans 18 amino acids. The V and J ends lost 3 bases and 1 base, in that order; junction bases with no gene match: 7. CDR3 region: CASSGARTSGGRTDTQYF. The CDR3 coding sequence is TGTGCCAGCAGCGGGGCCCGGACTAGCGGGGGGCGCACAGATACGCAGTATTTT. Supplemented by reference TRBV9 and TRBJ2-3, the full variable domain reads DSGVTQTPKHLITATGQRVTLRCSPRSGDLSVYWYQQSLDQGLQFLIQYYNGEERAKGNILERFSAQQFPDLHSELNLSSLELGDSALYFCASSGARTSGGRTDTQYFGPGTRLTVL.

The chain has TRBV7-9 and TRBJ1-2; D not resolved. CDR1 is SEHNR, CDR2 FQNEAQ, per germline (reference sequence). Trimming shortened V by 3 bases and J by 8 bases, and 4 bases separated the two germline ends. This CDR3 spans 10 amino acids. CDR3: CASSLEGYTF. CDR3 in DNA: TGTGCCAGCAGCTTGGAAGGCTACACCTTC.